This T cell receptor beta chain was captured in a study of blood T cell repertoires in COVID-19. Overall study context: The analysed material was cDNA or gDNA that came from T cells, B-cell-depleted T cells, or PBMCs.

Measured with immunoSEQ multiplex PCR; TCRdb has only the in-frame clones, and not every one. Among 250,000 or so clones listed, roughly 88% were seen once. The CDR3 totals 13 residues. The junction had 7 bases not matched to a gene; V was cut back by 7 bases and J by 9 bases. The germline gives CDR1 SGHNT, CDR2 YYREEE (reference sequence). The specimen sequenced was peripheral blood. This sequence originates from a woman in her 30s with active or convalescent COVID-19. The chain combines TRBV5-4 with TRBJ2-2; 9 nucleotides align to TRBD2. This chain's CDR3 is CASRLADGRELFF. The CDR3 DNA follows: TGTGCCAGCCGACTAGCGGACGGCCGGGAGCTGTTTTTT.